Sequencing of this T cell receptor (beta chain) was carried out in a study of T-cell memory formation after mild COVID-19. Study at large: Clusters were largely donor specific. Study-level findings and limits: Pre-infection memory showed some responding clones, and this suggested that cross-reactive memory joined. In second-wave clones peaking day 37, SARS-CoV-2 specificity remained unconfirmed. Later expanders leaned CD4+, whereas day 15 to 85 contracting clones were balanced CD4/CD8.

TCRdb re-derived calls from the 5' RACE reads in MiXCR, one entry per CDR3 protein. The data contain 550,000 to 700,000 distinct CDR3 sequences, roughly 18% of them seen just once; the ten biggest clones take up 12%. Details on this clonotype: Its specificity is unknown.

Germline V lookup: CDR1 MNHEY, CDR2 SVGAGI. The CDR3 totals 18 residues. The germline V and J ends were trimmed by 2 bases and 4 bases, with 23 bases remaining between them. This chain joins TRBV6-5 and TRBJ1-1; weak D call: TRBD1 (5 bases). The sample was PBMCs or a T cell subset sorted from them (not recorded which). This TCR derives from an adult woman who had mild COVID-19 (a few samples of this study predate the infection). Cell type and time point are not known. In DNA form, the CDR3 reads TGTGCCAGCAGTTACAGTCAGGGTCCAACTGGAGGTAGCACTGAAGCTTTCTTT. Translation: CASSYSQGPTGGSTEAFF.